The clone carrying this T cell receptor beta chain appeared a single time. The sample belongs to a study of early T cells in non-severe SARS-CoV-2 infection. The CDR3 is 13 residues long. V was shortened by 7 bases and J by 7 bases, with 17 bases between the two germline ends. Germline V gives CDR1 SNHLY, CDR2 FYNNEI. Using its own MiXCR run on the 5' RACE reads, TCRdb lists one record per CDR3 protein. The sample has around 70,000 distinct CDR3 sequences, roughly a sixth seen once. Sequences were obtained from whole blood. The rearrangement links TRBV2 to TRBJ2-7, with TRBD2 as a possible D gene (6 bases). The TCR comes from an adult who was a healthcare worker with PCR-confirmed SARS-CoV-2 infection or an uninfected control (not recorded which). CDR3 region: CASKDPEGYEQYF. CDR3 nucleotides: TGTGCCAGCAAGGACCCGGAGGGGTATGAGCAGTACTTC.